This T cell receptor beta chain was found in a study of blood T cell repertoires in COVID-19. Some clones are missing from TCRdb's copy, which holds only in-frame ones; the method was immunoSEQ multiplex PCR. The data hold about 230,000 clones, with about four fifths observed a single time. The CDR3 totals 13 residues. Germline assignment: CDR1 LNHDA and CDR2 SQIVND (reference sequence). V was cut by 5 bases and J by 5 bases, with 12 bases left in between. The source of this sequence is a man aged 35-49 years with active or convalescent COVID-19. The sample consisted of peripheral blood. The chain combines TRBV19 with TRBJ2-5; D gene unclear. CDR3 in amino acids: CASSRQPGETQYF. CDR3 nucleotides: TGTGCCAGTAGTCGGCAGCCCGGGGAGACCCAGTACTTC.